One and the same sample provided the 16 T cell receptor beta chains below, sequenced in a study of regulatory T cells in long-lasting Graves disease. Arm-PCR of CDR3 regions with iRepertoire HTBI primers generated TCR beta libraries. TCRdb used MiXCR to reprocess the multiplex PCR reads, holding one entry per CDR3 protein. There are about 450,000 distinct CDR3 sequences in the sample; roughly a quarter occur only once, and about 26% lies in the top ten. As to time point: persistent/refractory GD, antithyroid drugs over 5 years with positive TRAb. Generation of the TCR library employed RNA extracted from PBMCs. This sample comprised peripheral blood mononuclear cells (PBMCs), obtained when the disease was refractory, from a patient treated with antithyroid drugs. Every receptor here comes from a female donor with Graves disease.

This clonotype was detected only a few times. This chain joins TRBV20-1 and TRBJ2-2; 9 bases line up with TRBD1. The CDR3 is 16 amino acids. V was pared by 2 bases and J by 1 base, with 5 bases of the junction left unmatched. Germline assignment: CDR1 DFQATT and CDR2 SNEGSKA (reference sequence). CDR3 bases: TGCAGTGCTAGACGACTGGGACAGGGGAACACCGGGGAGCTGTTTTTT. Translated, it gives CSARRLGQGNTGELFF.

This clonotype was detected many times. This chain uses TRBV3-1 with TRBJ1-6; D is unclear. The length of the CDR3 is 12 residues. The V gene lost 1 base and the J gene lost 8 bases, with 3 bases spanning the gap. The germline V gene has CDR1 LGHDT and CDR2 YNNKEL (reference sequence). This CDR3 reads CASSQGDSPLHF. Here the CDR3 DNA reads TGTGCCAGCAGCCAAGGCGATTCACCCCTCCACTTT.

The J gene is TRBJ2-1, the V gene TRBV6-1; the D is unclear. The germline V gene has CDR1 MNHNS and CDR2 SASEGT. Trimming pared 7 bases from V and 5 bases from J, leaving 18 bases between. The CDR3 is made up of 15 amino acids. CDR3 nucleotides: TGTGCCAGCATCAGAAAATCTACGGGTCACAATGAGCAGTTCTTC. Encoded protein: CASIRKSTGHNEQFF.

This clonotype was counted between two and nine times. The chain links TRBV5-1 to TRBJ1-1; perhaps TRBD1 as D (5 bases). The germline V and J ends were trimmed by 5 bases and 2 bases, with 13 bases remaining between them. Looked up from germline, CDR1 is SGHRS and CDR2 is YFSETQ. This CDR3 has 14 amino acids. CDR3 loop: CASRFDSSNTEAFF. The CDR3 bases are TGCGCCAGCAGGTTCGACAGTTCCAACACTGAAGCTTTCTTT.

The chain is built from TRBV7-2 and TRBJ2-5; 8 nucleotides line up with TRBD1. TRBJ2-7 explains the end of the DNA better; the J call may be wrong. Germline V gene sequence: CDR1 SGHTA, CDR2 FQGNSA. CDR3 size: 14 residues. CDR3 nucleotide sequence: TGTGCCAGCAGCTTTTGGGACAGGATCTACGAGCAGTACTTC. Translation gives CASSFWDRIYEQYF.

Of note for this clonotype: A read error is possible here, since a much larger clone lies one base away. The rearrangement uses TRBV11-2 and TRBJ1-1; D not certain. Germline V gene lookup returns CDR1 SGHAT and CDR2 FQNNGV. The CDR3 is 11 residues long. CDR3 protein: CAGSWKNEAFF. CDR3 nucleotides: TGTGCCGGCAGCTGGAAAAATGAAGCTTTCTTT.

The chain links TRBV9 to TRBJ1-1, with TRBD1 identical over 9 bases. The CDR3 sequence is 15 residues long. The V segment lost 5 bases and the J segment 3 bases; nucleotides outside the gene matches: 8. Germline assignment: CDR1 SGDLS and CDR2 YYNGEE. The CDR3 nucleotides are TGTGCCAGCAGAACAGGGGGCAGAGAGGACACTGAAGCTTTCTTT. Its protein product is CASRTGGREDTEAFF.

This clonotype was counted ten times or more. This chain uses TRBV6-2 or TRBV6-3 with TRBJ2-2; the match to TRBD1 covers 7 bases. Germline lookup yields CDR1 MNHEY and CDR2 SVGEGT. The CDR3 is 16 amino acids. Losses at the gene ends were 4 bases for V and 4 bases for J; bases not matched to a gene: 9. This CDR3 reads CASSSEDRSRTGELFF. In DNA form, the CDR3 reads TGTGCCAGCAGTTCCGAGGACAGGAGCCGCACCGGGGAGCTGTTTTTT.

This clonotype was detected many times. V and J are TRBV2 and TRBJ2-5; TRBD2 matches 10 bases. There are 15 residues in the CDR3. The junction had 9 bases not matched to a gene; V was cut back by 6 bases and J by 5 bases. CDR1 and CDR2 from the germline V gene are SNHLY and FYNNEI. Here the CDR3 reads CASSALAGAWETQYF. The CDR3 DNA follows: TGTGCCAGCAGCGCTCTAGCGGGAGCATGGGAGACCCAGTACTTC.

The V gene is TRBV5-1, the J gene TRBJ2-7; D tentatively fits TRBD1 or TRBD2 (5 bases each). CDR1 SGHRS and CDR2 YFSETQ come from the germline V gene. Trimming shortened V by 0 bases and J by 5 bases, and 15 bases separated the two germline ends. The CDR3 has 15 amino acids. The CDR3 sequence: CASSLAGTNQNEQYF. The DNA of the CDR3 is TGCGCCAGCAGCTTGGCCGGGACCAACCAGAACGAGCAGTACTTC. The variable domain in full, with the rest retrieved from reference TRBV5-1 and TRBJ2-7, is KAGVTQTPRYLIKTRGQQVTLSCSPISGHRSVSWYQQTPGQGLQFLFEYFSETQRNKGNFPGRFSGRQFSNSRSEMNVSTLELGDSALYLCASSLAGTNQNEQYFGPGTRLTVT.

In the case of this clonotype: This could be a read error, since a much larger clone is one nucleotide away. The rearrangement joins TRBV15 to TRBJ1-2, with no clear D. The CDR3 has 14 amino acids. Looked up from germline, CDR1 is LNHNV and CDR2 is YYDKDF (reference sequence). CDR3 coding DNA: TGTGCCACCAGCAGCGGTCCGGAGCCCAGGCGCTACGCCTTC. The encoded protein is CATSSGPEPRRYAF. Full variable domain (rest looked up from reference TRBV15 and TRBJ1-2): DAMVIQNPRYQVTQFGKPVTLSCSQTLNHNVMYWYQQKSSQAPKLLFHYYDKDFNNEADTPDNFQSRRPNTSFCFLDIRSPGLGDTAMYLCATSSGPEPRRYAFGSGTRLTVV.

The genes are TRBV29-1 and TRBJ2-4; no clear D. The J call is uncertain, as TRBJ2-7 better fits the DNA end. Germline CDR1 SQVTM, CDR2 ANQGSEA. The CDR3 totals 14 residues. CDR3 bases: TGCAGCGTTGAATCCGGGTTTGGTTCCTACGAGCAGTACTTC. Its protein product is CSVESGFGSYEQYF.

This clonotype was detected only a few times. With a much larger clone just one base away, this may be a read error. The CDR3 sequence: CASSETGTSYEQYF. The CDR3 DNA reads TGTGCCAGCAGTGAAACCGGGACCTCCTACGAGCAGTACTTC. The chain has TRBV6-1 and TRBJ2-7, with D perhaps given as TRBD1 or TRBD2 (5 bases each). The CDR3 sequence is 14 residues long. V lost 2 bases to trimming and J lost 0 bases, with 8 bases between them. CDR1 and CDR2 from the germline V gene are MNHNS and SASEGT.

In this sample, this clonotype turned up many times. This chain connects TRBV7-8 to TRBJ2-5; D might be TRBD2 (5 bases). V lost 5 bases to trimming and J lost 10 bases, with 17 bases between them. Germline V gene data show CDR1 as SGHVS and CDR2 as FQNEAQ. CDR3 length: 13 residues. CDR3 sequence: CASSQMTNLVQYF. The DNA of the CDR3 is TGTGCCAGCAGCCAAATGACTAACCTGGTCCAGTACTTC.

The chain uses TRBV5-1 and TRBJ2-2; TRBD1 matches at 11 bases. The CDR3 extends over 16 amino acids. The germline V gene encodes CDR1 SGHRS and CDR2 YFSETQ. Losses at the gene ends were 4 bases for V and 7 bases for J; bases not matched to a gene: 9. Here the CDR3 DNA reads TGCGCCAGCAGCCCGCGGACAGGGGGCTTCGTCGGGGAGCTGTTTTTT. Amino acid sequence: CASSPRTGGFVGELFF.

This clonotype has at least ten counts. CDR3 loop: CATSSAGHSETQYF. CDR3 bases: TGTGCCACCAGCAGTGCGGGACACTCCGAGACCCAGTACTTC. The chain couples TRBV15 to TRBJ2-5; D might be TRBD1 or TRBD2, each matching 6 bases. Looked up from germline, CDR1 is LNHNV and CDR2 is YYDKDF (reference sequence). CDR3 length: 14 amino acids. V dropped 3 bases and J dropped 5 bases, with 13 bases sitting between them.